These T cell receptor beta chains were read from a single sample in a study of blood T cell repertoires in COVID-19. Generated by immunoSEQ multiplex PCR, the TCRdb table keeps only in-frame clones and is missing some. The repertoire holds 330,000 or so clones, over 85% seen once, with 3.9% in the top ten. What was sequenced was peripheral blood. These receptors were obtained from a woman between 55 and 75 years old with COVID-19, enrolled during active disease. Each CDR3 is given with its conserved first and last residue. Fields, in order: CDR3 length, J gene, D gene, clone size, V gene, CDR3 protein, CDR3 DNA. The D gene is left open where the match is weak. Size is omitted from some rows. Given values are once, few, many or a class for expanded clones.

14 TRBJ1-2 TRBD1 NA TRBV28 CASNLDRGRFGYTF TGTGCCAGCAACCTCGACAGGGGGCGGTTTGGCTACACCTTC
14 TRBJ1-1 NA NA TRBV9 CASSVVSEVTEAFF TGTGCCAGCAGCGTAGTTTCCGAGGTCACTGAAGCTTTCTTT
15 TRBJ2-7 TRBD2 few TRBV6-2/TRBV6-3 CASSYSAGGRNEQYF TGTGCCAGCAGTTACTCTGCGGGGGGGCGAAACGAGCAGTACTTC
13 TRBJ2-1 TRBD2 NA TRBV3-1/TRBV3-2 CASSQSPGTSGFF TGTGCCAGCAGCCAATCCCCCGGGACTAGCGGGTTCTTC
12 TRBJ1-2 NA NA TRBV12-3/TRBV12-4 CASSRTDYGYTF TGTGCCAGCAGTCGGACAGACTATGGCTACACCTTC
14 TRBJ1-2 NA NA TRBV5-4 CASSGGGGWYGYTF TGTGCCAGCAGCGGAGGGGGGGGCTGGTATGGCTACACCTTC
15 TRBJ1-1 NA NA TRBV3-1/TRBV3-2 CASSPTWGGATEAFF TGTGCCAGCAGTCCTACATGGGGGGGGGCTACTGAAGCTTTCTTT
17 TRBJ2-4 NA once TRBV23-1 CASSPLQGNGAKNIQYF TGCGCCAGCAGTCCTTTGCAGGGGAACGGGGCCAAAAACATTCAGTACTTC
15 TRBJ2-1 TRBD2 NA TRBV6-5 CASSYFRGGLNEQFF TGTGCCAGCAGTTACTTCCGGGGGGGCTTGAATGAGCAGTTCTTC
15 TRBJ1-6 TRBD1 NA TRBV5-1 CASSSRTGRDSPLHF TGCGCCAGCAGCTCACGGACAGGGAGGGATTCACCCCTCCACTTT
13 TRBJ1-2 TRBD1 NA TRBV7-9 CASSPTGVGGYTF TGTGCCAGCAGCCCGACAGGGGTAGGAGGCTACACCTTC
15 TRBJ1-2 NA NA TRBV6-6 CASSYPGVSNYGYTF TGTGCCAGCAGTTACCCCGGGGTGTCGAACTATGGCTACACCTTC
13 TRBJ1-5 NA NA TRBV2 CAIGQPGNQPQHF TGTGCCATAGGACAGCCAGGGAATCAGCCCCAGCATTTT
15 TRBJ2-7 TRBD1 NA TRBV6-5 CASSYQGQGAFEQYF TGTGCCAGCAGTTATCAGGGACAGGGGGCATTCGAGCAGTACTTC
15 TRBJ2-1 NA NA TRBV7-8 CASSPRTAAGNEQFF TGTGCCAGCAGCCCTCGAACTGCGGCGGGGAATGAGCAGTTCTTC
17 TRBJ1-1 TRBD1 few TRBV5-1 CASSRTKSDRGGTEAFF TGCGCCAGCAGCCGGACCAAATCGGACAGGGGGGGTACTGAAGCTTTCTTT
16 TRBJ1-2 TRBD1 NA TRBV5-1 CASSASGTGQFYGYTF TGCGCCAGCAGCGCCTCCGGGACAGGGCAATTCTATGGCTACACCTTC
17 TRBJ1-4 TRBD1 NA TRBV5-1 CASSHGQGSTTNEKLFF TGCGCCAGCAGCCACGGACAGGGGTCCACAACTAATGAAAAACTGTTTTTT
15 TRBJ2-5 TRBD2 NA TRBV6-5 CATWTSGGHQETQYF TGTGCCACCTGGACTAGCGGGGGGCACCAAGAGACCCAGTACTTC
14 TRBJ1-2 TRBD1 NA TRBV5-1 CASSTGTGVYGYTF TGCGCCAGCAGTACCGGGACAGGGGTGTATGGCTACACCTTC
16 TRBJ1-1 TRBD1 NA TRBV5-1 CASSLMTGVMNTEAFF TGCGCCAGCAGCCTGATGACAGGGGTAATGAACACTGAAGCTTTCTTT
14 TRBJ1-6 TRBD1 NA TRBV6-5 CASSKDRGYSPLHF TGTGCCAGCAGCAAGGACAGGGGTTATTCACCCCTCCACTTT
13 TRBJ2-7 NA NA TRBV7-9 CASSRSGSYEQYF TGTGCCAGCAGCCGTTCCGGTTCCTACGAGCAGTACTTC